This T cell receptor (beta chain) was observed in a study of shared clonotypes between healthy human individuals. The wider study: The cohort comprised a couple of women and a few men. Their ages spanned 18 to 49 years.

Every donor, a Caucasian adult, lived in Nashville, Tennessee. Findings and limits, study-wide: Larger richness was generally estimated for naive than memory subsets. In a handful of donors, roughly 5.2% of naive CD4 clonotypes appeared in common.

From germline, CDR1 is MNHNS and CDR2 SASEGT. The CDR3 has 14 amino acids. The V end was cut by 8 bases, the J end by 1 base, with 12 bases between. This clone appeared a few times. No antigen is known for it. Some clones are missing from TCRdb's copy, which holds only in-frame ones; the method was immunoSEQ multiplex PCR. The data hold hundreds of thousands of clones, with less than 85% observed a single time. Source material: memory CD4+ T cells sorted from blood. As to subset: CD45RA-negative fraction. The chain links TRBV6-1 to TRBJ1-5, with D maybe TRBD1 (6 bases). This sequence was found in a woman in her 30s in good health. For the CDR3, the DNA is TGTGCCAGCGGGGGGCTGCGCAGCAATCAGCCCCAGCATTTT. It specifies CASGGLRSNQPQHF.